Below, 15 T cell receptor beta chains from the same sample are listed, as sequenced in a study of control samples from healthy donors and cancer patients. Repertoires were generated with immunoSEQ multiplex PCR, while TCRdb's copy carries only in-frame clones and drops some. The data show approximately 26,000 clones, approximately 91% seen once. Material: PBMCs. The receptors shown here come from a man aged 50-59 years with lung cancer.

The J gene is TRBJ2-5, the V gene TRBV29-1; D is uncertain. Germline V gene data show CDR1 as SQVTM and CDR2 as ANQGSEA. This CDR3 is 13 amino acids long. V was cut by 6 bases and J by 5 bases, with 16 bases left in between. CDR3: CSVGGSMGETQYF. CDR3 nucleotides: TGCAGCGTAGGCGGATCTATGGGCGAGACCCAGTACTTC.

The chain recombines TRBV19 with TRBJ2-7; 8 bases map to TRBD1. V was pared by 5 bases and J by 7 bases, with 13 bases of the junction left unmatched. The germline CDR1 and CDR2 sequences are LNHDA and SQIVND (reference sequence). CDR3 length: 15 amino acids. DNA of the CDR3: TGTGCCAGTAGTCCGACGGGACAGGCCGCTGGGGAGCAGTACTTC. It translates to CASSPTGQAAGEQYF. Filled out from reference TRBV19 and TRBJ2-7, the complete variable domain reads DGGITQSPKYLFRKEGQNVTLSCEQNLNHDAMYWYRQDPGQGLRLIYYSQIVNDFQKGDIAEGYSVSREKKESFPLTVTSAQKNPTAFYLCASSPTGQAAGEQYFGPGTRLTVT.

V gene TRBV18 combines with J gene TRBJ1-1; D uncertain. The CDR3 loop spans 16 amino acids. Looked up from germline, CDR1 is KGHSH and CDR2 is LQKENI. The V end was cut by 6 bases, the J end by 4 bases, with 21 bases between. In nucleotides, the CDR3 is TGTGCCAGCTCCCCCTCGGCGGCTCCACGGGGCACTGAAGCTTTCTTT. Its protein is CASSPSAAPRGTEAFF.

The V call is TRBV7-2, the J call TRBJ2-1; no definite D call. CDR3 length equals 11 residues. Trimming removed 2 bases from V and 12 bases from J, with 8 bases in between. Germline CDR1 is SGHTA and CDR2 is FQGNSA. CDR3 in DNA: TGTGCCAGCAGCTTATCTGCGCCGCAGTTCTTC. It is translated as CASSLSAPQFF.

A note on this clone: The germline gene is not matched at one end of the junction; a read error may be the cause. The chain employs TRBV12-3 or TRBV12-4 and TRBJ1-3; D possibly corresponds to TRBD1 (6 bases). The CDR3 spans 11 residues. CDR3 in DNA: TGTGCCAGCAGTTTAACAGGGCCAAGGGATTTT. As protein: CASSLTGPRDF.

The J gene is TRBJ2-1, the V gene TRBV5-1, with D tentatively TRBD2 (6 bases). V lost 6 bases and J lost 4, with 14 bases in between. The CDR3 runs 14 residues. Germline lookup yields CDR1 SGHRS and CDR2 YFSETQ. CDR3 sequence: CASTLAGGYNEQFF. The CDR3, as DNA: TGCGCCAGCACCCTGGCCGGGGGATACAATGAGCAGTTCTTC.

The genes are TRBV7-2 and TRBJ2-7; 7 bases map to TRBD1. This CDR3 is 15 amino acids long. J was trimmed by 3 bases and V by 1 base; bases with no gene match: 6. Germline-derived CDR1 and CDR2 are SGHTA and FQGNSA. The CDR3 loop reads CASSLGSTGFYEQYF. In DNA, the CDR3 is TGTGCCAGCAGCTTAGGGTCGACAGGGTTCTACGAGCAGTACTTC.

This clone appeared a few times. The chain links TRBV4-1 to TRBJ2-2; 7 nucleotides agree with TRBD1. V was pared by 3 bases and J by 5 bases, with 12 bases of the junction left unmatched. This CDR3 is built from 17 residues. The V gene's germline CDR1 is MGHRA and CDR2 YSYEKL. The CDR3 DNA follows: TGCGCCAGCAGCCATTTCCCGACAGGGCGAAGGACCGGGGAGCTGTTTTTT. Amino acid sequence: CASSHFPTGRRTGELFF.

The chain carries TRBV7-9 and TRBJ1-2, with D possibly TRBD1 on 5 matching bases. The CDR3 is 17 amino acids. Germline V gives CDR1 SEHNR, CDR2 FQNEAQ (reference sequence). The V end lost 5 bases, the J end lost 1 base, and 20 bases lay between the germline ends. DNA for the CDR3: TGTGCCAGCAGCGATAGAACGGGGCAATTTGATAACTATGGCTACACCTTC. Translated: CASSDRTGQFDNYGYTF.

The chain recombines TRBV13 with TRBJ2-5; TRBD1 or TRBD2 may be the D gene (6 bases each). CDR1 is PRHDT, CDR2 FYEKMQ, per germline (reference sequence). CDR3 length equals 16 residues. V was cut by 2 bases and J by 3 bases, with 16 bases left in between. The CDR3 loop reads CASSLTQGLRKETQYF. Written as DNA, the CDR3 is TGTGCCAGCAGCTTAACACAGGGACTTCGAAAAGAGACCCAGTACTTC.

The V call is TRBV24-1, the J call TRBJ2-7; D call uncertain. This CDR3 spans 15 amino acids. Germline CDR1 and CDR2: KGHDR and SFDVKD. Trimming took 3 bases from V and 4 from J, leaving 15 bases between them. CDR3 region: CATSDAYGYPYEQYF. As DNA, the CDR3 is TGTGCCACCAGTGATGCTTACGGGTATCCTTACGAGCAGTACTTC.

The sample holds one count of this clone. V gene TRBV5-1 combines with J gene TRBJ2-5; 8 positions match TRBD1. The CDR3 sequence is 15 residues long. Germline CDR1 is SGHRS and CDR2 is YFSETQ. V trimming: 4 bases; J trimming: 1 base; junction bases outside the gene matches: 6. CDR3 coding DNA: TGCGCCAGCAGCCCTACAGGGGGACCCCAAGAGACCCAGTACTTC. It specifies CASSPTGGPQETQYF.

A few counts support this clone. The chain couples TRBV5-1 to TRBJ1-1; D is ambiguous. V was trimmed by 0 bases and J by 0 bases, leaving 12 bases between them. There are 16 residues in the CDR3. Germline CDR1 is SGHRS and CDR2 is YFSETQ. For the CDR3, the DNA is TGCGCCAGCAGCTTGGGACTGAGACCTATGAACACTGAAGCTTTCTTT. Its translation is CASSLGLRPMNTEAFF.

The CDR3 here is CASSLQGVNTGELFF. CDR3 DNA: TGTGCCAGCAGCTTACAGGGGGTGAACACCGGGGAGCTGTTTTTT. The chain carries TRBV3-1 (or the pseudogene TRBV3-2) and TRBJ2-2; TRBD1 agrees at 8 bases. The CDR3 covers 15 residues. Per germline, CDR1 LGHDT and CDR2 YNNKEL (reference sequence). J gave up 1 base and V 5 bases, and 3 bases lay outside the gene matches.

This clone was seen more than once but under ten times. The rearrangement links TRBV12-3 or TRBV12-4 to TRBJ1-4, with D perhaps TRBD1 (6 bases). The CDR3 is 12 residues long. Trimming stripped 5 bases from V and 6 bases from J, with 7 bases between. For the CDR3, the DNA is TGTGCCAGCAGTGCAGGGGATGAAAAACTGTTTTTT. Translation: CASSAGDEKLFF.